This T cell receptor (beta chain) was identified in a study of Ad26.COV2.S vaccination and SARS-CoV-2 variants. V was clipped by 3 bases and J by 5 bases; unmatched bases: 5. The CDR3 length is 14 residues. Germline V gives CDR1 WSHSY, CDR2 SAAADI. Treatment here: some 20 received Ad26.COV2.S at low or high dose, single or two shots; roughly five received placebo; per-sample allocation not given. It was on day 63 after the first vaccine or placebo injection that samples were taken. As its vector, the vaccine had Ad26, which expressed Wuhan-strain SARS-CoV-2 spike. TCRdb's copy holds only in-frame clones and misses some; the assay was immunoSEQ multiplex PCR. The data show a few hundred thousand clones, about 89% seen once. This clone occurred a few times. Its target is not known. Study-wide findings and caveats: The TCR breadth and depth analyses may have produced an underestimate of total T cell responses.

V is TRBV10-2 and J is TRBJ2-7; 9 bases fit TRBD2. Sequenced material: peripheral blood, taken in a trial of Ad26.COV2.S vaccine versus placebo. This TCR derives from a person between 18 and 59 years old who received the Ad26.COV2.S COVID-19 vaccine or a placebo. CDR3 protein: CASSDVVAGDEQYF. The CDR3 DNA sequence: TGCGCCAGCAGTGACGTGGTAGCGGGAGACGAGCAGTACTTC.